This T cell receptor (beta chain) appears in the sequencing data of a study of blood T cell repertoires in COVID-19 (dated by TCRdb to the early 2020s). At the level of the whole study: Samples from collaborators originated in the United States, Italy and Spain and spanned both the acute and convalescent phases of COVID-19. The material from the prospective study consisted of cDNA or gDNA derived from T cells, B-cell-depleted T cells, or PBMCs. Subjects who had been exposed to COVID-19, were actively infected with it, or had recovered from it provided the deeply sampled blood TCRbeta repertoires that made up the dataset. The repertoires were released in a freely available public database intended as a resource for research on the immune response to SARS-CoV-2. Samples were obtained from the ongoing ImmuneRACE study (first 160 participants) and from approximately 1,200 subjects provided by 6 global collaborators. A de-identified subject ID, COVID-19 status, age in years and sex were almost always included in the sample metadata. HLA class I and class II types, where available, came from metadata supplied by the sample provider rather than from assay-based typing.

The immunoSEQ Assay, a bias-controlled multiplex PCR, was used to amplify TCRbeta CDR3 regions from genomic DNA. As for how the authors treated the data: The number of nucleated cells in each sample was estimated from the amplification of reference gene primers within the assay. To quantify the absolute abundance of each unique TCRbeta CDR3 rearrangement, sequence reads were collapsed and filtered. For each sample, productive Simpson clonality was calculated by taking the square root of Simpson's diversity index across productive rearrangements. This immuneACCESS table, as held by TCRdb, lists in-frame sequences with V and J called but not all clones. Of the missing ones, under half trace to an unresolved V gene in checked studies; the others have no known cause. V, J and clone size derive from that table, while D and trimming were established from the DNA sequence. Recorded for this sample are 70,000 to 75,000 clones; roughly 80% of them occurred a single time. The ten largest clones capture nearly 5% of the sample.

This clone was recorded a few times. Its antigen has not been determined. Base qualities are not provided; no much larger clone lies one nucleotide away. The paper's findings and limits, for the study overall: How much clinical and demographic metadata was included differed by source and by participant, and the metadata was provided uncurated.

Whole blood was collected in K2EDTA tubes by collaborating institutions according to the institutions' own protocols. For TCRbeta analysis, collaborators shipped samples in one of three forms: frozen whole blood, isolated PBMCs, or DNA extracted from either of those sample types. Germline trimming: 2 bases from V, 4 bases from J; junction bases outside gene matches: 4. Counted from cysteine to phenylalanine, this CDR3 has 14 amino acids. Of all the DNA, just the CDR3 is kept, 42 bases in frame from base 1. Taken from the germline V gene (reference sequence), the CDR1 and CDR2 loops are MNHNY and SVGAGI.

The rearranged segments are TRBV6-6 and TRBJ2-7, with 8 middle bases fitting TRBD1. This receptor was obtained from a woman over 75 with active or convalescent COVID-19. The sequenced sample was peripheral blood. DNA sequence: TGTGCCAGCAGTTACCGGACAGGGTTTTACGAGCAGTACTTC. Translated, it gives CASSYRTGFYEQYF.